Listed below are T cell receptor beta chains from one sample, sequenced in a study of OX40 agonist ivuxolimab in advanced cancers. The assay was immunoSEQ multiplex PCR, and TCRdb's table has in-frame clones only and misses some. This table holds under 95,000 clones, roughly 80% found once. This sample comprised CD4+ or CD8+ T cells sorted from blood, obtained in a trial of the OX40 agonist ivuxolimab. The receptors were gathered from an adult with an advanced solid tumor such as melanoma, head and neck, liver or kidney cancer. The CDR3 runs from the conserved cysteine through the conserved F or W. A D gene is named only where the DNA matches it firmly. Size tells how often a clone was seen (once, few, many) or the class of an expanded clone, and some rows leave it out.

cdr3_length: 15
j_call: TRBJ2-3
v_call: TRBV7-2
clone_size: .
d_call: .
cdr3_nt: TGTGCCAGCAGCGGAGACGGACCTAGCACAGATACGCAGTATTTT
cdr3_aa: CASSGDGPSTDTQYF

cdr3_length: 15
j_call: TRBJ2-1
v_call: TRBV27
clone_size: .
d_call: TRBD1
cdr3_nt: TGTGCCAGCAACCCGGGGGACAGGGTCTACAATGAGCAGTTCTTC
cdr3_aa: CASNPGDRVYNEQFF

cdr3_length: 13
j_call: TRBJ1-2
v_call: TRBV6-1
clone_size: .
d_call: .
cdr3_nt: TGTGCCAGCAGTGAGGGGGACGGCTATGGCTACACCTTC
cdr3_aa: CASSEGDGYGYTF

cdr3_length: 18
j_call: TRBJ2-6
v_call: TRBV7-2
clone_size: .
d_call: TRBD2
cdr3_nt: TGTGCCAGCAGCCCCCGGGGGGGAAGGGACTCTGGGGCCAACGTCCTGACTTTC
cdr3_aa: CASSPRGGRDSGANVLTF

cdr3_length: 12
j_call: TRBJ1-2
v_call: TRBV29-1
clone_size: once
d_call: .
cdr3_nt: TGCAGCGTTGGGGCGGGAGGCCATGGCTACACCTTC
cdr3_aa: CSVGAGGHGYTF

cdr3_length: 14
j_call: TRBJ2-7
v_call: TRBV10-3
clone_size: .
d_call: TRBD1
cdr3_nt: TGTGCCATCAGTGAAAGGGGACAGGGACACGAGCAGTACTTC
cdr3_aa: CAISERGQGHEQYF

cdr3_length: 15
j_call: TRBJ2-5
v_call: TRBV21-1
clone_size: .
d_call: .
cdr3_nt: TGTGCCAGCAGCAAAGGGAGTTGCGGAAAAGAGACCCAGTACTTC
cdr3_aa: CASSKGSCGKETQYF

cdr3_length: 14
j_call: TRBJ1-5
v_call: TRBV7-8
clone_size: few
d_call: .
cdr3_nt: TGTGCCAGCACTCCCGACGAAACCAATCAGCCCCAGCATTTT
cdr3_aa: CASTPDETNQPQHF

cdr3_length: 15
j_call: TRBJ2-7
v_call: TRBV2
clone_size: .
d_call: .
cdr3_nt: TGTGCCAGCATAAGAGAACAGGGCAACTCCTACGAGCAGTACTTC
cdr3_aa: CASIREQGNSYEQYF

cdr3_length: 12
j_call: TRBJ2-2
v_call: TRBV7-2
clone_size: few
d_call: TRBD1
cdr3_nt: TGTGCCAGCAGCAGACAGGGAGGGGAGCTGTTTTTT
cdr3_aa: CASSRQGGELFF

cdr3_length: 17
j_call: TRBJ2-2
v_call: TRBV25-1
clone_size: .
d_call: .
cdr3_nt: TGTGCCAGCAGTGATCTGGGCAGGCCCCCCACCACCGGGGAGCTGTTTTTT
cdr3_aa: CASSDLGRPPTTGELFF

cdr3_length: 15
j_call: TRBJ1-4
v_call: TRBV5-1
clone_size: .
d_call: .
cdr3_nt: TGCGCCAGCAGCCAAGGGTTGGGTACTAATGAAAAACTGTTTTTT
cdr3_aa: CASSQGLGTNEKLFF

cdr3_length: 14
j_call: TRBJ1-4
v_call: TRBV30
clone_size: .
d_call: TRBD1
cdr3_nt: TGTGCCTGGAGTTATGGCCAGGGGGTTGAAAAACTGTTTTTT
cdr3_aa: CAWSYGQGVEKLFF

cdr3_length: 13
j_call: TRBJ1-5
v_call: TRBV18
clone_size: .
d_call: .
cdr3_nt: TGTGCCAGCTCACCAACTTCCGATCAGCCCCAGCATTTT
cdr3_aa: CASSPTSDQPQHF

cdr3_length: 14
j_call: TRBJ2-1
v_call: TRBV5-6
clone_size: .
d_call: TRBD2
cdr3_nt: TGTGCCAGCAGACGGGACTACTCCTACAATGAGCAGTTCTTC
cdr3_aa: CASRRDYSYNEQFF

cdr3_length: 15
j_call: TRBJ1-5
v_call: TRBV7-2
clone_size: few
d_call: TRBD1
cdr3_nt: TGTGCCAGCAGCTCCAACCGACAGGGGGGTCAGCCCCAGCATTTT
cdr3_aa: CASSSNRQGGQPQHF

cdr3_length: 16
j_call: TRBJ2-3
v_call: TRBV5-6
clone_size: .
d_call: .
cdr3_nt: TGTGCCAGCAGCTTCTACATGGGCCCTTCCACAGATACGCAGTATTTT
cdr3_aa: CASSFYMGPSTDTQYF

cdr3_length: 14
j_call: TRBJ2-5
v_call: TRBV5-8
clone_size: .
d_call: .
cdr3_nt: TGTGCCAGCGGTGAAGGGGGAACCGGGGAGACCCAGTACTTC
cdr3_aa: CASGEGGTGETQYF

cdr3_length: 14
j_call: TRBJ2-5
v_call: TRBV5-1
clone_size: .
d_call: TRBD2
cdr3_nt: TGCGCCAGCAGCTTGGCGGGGGGGCAAGAGACCCAGTACTTC
cdr3_aa: CASSLAGGQETQYF

cdr3_length: 15
j_call: TRBJ1-2
v_call: TRBV28
clone_size: .
d_call: TRBD1
cdr3_nt: TGTGCCAGCTTTTTTGGCGGGACAGGGGGTTTTGGCTACACCTTC
cdr3_aa: CASFFGGTGGFGYTF

cdr3_length: 16
j_call: TRBJ2-6
v_call: TRBV18
clone_size: once
d_call: .
cdr3_nt: TGTGCCAGCTCACGCACAGGGCTTGCGGGGGCCAACGTCCTGACTTTC
cdr3_aa: CASSRTGLAGANVLTF

cdr3_length: 17
j_call: TRBJ2-2
v_call: TRBV9
clone_size: .
d_call: .
cdr3_nt: TGTGCCAGCAGCGGGGGTAGGGGGAATACGAACACCGGGGAGCTGTTTTTT
cdr3_aa: CASSGGRGNTNTGELFF

cdr3_length: 14
j_call: TRBJ2-7
v_call: TRBV12-5
clone_size: .
d_call: .
cdr3_nt: TGTGCTAGTGGTTTTACGGGGGTGAGTAGTGAGCAGTACTTC
cdr3_aa: CASGFTGVSSEQYF

cdr3_length: 16
j_call: TRBJ2-1
v_call: TRBV6-1
clone_size: .
d_call: TRBD2
cdr3_nt: TGTGCCAGCAGTGGGCTGGCGGGGGAGTCCTACAATGAGCAGTTCTTC
cdr3_aa: CASSGLAGESYNEQFF

cdr3_length: 15
j_call: TRBJ2-1
v_call: TRBV5-1
clone_size: .
d_call: TRBD2
cdr3_nt: TGCGCCAGCAGCTTGGTTAGCGGGGGGGTTAATGAGCAGTTCTTC
cdr3_aa: CASSLVSGGVNEQFF

cdr3_length: 15
j_call: TRBJ1-3
v_call: TRBV18
clone_size: few
d_call: .
cdr3_nt: TGTGCCAGCTCACTGGGAGACAGGCGGGGAAACACCATATATTTT
cdr3_aa: CASSLGDRRGNTIYF

cdr3_length: 13
j_call: TRBJ1-2
v_call: TRBV5-1
clone_size: .
d_call: .
cdr3_nt: TGCGCCAGCAGCTTGTCACTCACCTATGGCTACACCTTC
cdr3_aa: CASSLSLTYGYTF

cdr3_length: 15
j_call: TRBJ1-1
v_call: TRBV9
clone_size: .
d_call: TRBD1
cdr3_nt: TGTGCCAGCAGCGTTGGTCCGGGACAGGGCATACGGGCTTTCTTT
cdr3_aa: CASSVGPGQGIRAFF